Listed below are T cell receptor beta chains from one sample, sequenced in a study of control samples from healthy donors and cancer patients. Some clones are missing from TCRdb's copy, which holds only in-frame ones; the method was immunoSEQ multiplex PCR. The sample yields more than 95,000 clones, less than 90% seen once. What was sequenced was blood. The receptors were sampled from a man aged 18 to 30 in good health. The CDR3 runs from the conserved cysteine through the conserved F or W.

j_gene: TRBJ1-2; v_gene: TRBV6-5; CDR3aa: CASRRMGGYTF
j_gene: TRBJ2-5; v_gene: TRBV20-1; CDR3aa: CSARERETQYF
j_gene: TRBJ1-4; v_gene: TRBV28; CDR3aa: CASRVTLGEKLFF
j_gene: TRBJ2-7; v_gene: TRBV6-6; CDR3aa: CASRTGVPYEQYF
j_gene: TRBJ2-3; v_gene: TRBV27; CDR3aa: CASNLNRDRRTDTQYF
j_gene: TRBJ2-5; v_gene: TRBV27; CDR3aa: CASRGGAVETQYF
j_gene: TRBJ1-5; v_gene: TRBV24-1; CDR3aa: CATSDARDPHNQPQHF
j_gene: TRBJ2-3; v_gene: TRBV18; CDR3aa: CASSPPSRVTDTQYF
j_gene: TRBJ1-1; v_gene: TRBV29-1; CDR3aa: CSVVVGSLGNTEAFF
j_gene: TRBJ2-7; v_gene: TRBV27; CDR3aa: CATALGGGEQYF
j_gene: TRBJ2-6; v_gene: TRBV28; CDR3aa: CASSSTTGMGANVLTF
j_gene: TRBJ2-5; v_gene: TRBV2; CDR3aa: CASSERETQYF
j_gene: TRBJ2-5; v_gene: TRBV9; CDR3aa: CASSMGWGSQETQYF
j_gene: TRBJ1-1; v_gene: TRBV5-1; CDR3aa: CASSQGSGTEAFF
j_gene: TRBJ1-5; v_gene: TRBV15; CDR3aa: CATGGTGEISNQPQHF
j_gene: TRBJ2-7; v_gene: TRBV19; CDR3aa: CASSRIGGADEQYF
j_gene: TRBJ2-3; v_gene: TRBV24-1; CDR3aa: CATAASGRLSGTQYF
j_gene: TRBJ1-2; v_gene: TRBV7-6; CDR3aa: CASSSTTGGQGISGYTF
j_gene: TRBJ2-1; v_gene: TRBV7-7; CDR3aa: CASSLGQGKGNEQFF
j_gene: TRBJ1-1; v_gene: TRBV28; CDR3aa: CASSGDSVIEAFF
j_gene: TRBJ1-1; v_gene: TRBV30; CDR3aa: CAWRELNTEAFF
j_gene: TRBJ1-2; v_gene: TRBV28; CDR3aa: CASSLRQLDYTF
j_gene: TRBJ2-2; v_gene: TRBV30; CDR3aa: CAGPGTANTGELFF
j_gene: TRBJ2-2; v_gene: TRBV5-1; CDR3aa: CASKTGGTGELFF
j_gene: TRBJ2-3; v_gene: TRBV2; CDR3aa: CASSPGFPLSTDTQYF
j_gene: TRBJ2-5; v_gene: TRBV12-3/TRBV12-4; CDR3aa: CASSWGQGETQYF
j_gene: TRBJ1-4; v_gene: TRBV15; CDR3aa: CATSRDIGTGNEKLFF
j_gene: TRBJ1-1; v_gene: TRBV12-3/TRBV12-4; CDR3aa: CASSASKNTEAFF
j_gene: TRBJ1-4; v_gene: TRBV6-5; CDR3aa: CASSWAPTSKLFF
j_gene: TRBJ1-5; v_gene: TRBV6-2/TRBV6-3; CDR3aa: CASSGGTVFHQPQHF
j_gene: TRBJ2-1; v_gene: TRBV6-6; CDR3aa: CASSYSSEQFF
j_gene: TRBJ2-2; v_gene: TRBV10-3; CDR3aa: CAISGGGHSNTGELFF
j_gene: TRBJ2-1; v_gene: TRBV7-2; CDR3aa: CASSPAPGLAVNEQFF
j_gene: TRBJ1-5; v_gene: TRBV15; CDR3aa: CATSRYLPGQGLGQPQHF
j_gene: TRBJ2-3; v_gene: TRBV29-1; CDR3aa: CSTGHSSTDTQYF
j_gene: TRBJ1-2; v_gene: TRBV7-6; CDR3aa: CASSLDDKQGYTF
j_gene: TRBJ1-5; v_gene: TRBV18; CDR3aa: CASSRGQGGNQPQHF
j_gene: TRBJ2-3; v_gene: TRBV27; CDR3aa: CASSPLAGETDTQYF
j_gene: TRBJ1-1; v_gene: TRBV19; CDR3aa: CASRVPGPGTEAFF
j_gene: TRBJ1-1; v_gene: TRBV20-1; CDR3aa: CSARWSTEAFF
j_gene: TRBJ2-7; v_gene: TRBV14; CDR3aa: CASSQGNYEQYF
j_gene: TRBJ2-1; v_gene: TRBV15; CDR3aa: CATSRDWWEGGDEQFF
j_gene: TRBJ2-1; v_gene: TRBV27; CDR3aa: CATRGRGTYNEQFF
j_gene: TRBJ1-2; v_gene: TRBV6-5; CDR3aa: CASSNSYGYTF
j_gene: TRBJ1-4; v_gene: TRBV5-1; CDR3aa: CASSLDPGGGTNEKLFF
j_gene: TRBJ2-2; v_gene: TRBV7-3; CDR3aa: CASSLTPPATRRGGELFF
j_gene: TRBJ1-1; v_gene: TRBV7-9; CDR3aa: CASSRRDAEAFF
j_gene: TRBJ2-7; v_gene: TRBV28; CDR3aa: CASSLTLYEQYF
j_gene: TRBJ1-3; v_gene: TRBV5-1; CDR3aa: CASSLGPSGNTIYF